This entry describes one T cell receptor beta chain. Its specificity is unknown. From germline, CDR1 is MNHEY and CDR2 SVGAGI. Trimming shortened V by 8 bases and J by 2 bases, and 15 bases separated the two germline ends. The length of the CDR3 is 14 residues. This sample is drawn from a study of Ad26.COV2.S vaccination and SARS-CoV-2 variants. The wider study: Within the COV1001 Ad26.COV2.S trial arm, the donor was enrolled. Study results and caveats: Total T cell responses may have been underestimated by the TCR breadth and depth analyses. Substantial response breadth was reportedly seen for spike-specific CD8+ and CD4+ T cells after vaccination.

Profiling relied on immunoSEQ multiplex PCR, and the TCRdb table lists in-frame clones only, not all of them. This table holds fewer than 500,000 clones, 75% to 95% found once. Treatment indicated: some 20 received Ad26.COV2.S at low or high dose, single or two shots; about 5 received placebo; per-sample allocation not given. Sampling occurred on day 63 after the first vaccine or placebo injection. The chain links TRBV6-5 to TRBJ1-1; no clear D. The TCR comes from a person between 18 and 59 years old who received the Ad26.COV2.S COVID-19 vaccine or a placebo. Sequenced material: peripheral blood, taken in a trial of Ad26.COV2.S vaccine versus placebo. The DNA for the CDR3 is TGTGCCAGCCTCCTCAGCCGGGGAAACACTGAAGCTTTCTTT. This sequence encodes CASLLSRGNTEAFF.